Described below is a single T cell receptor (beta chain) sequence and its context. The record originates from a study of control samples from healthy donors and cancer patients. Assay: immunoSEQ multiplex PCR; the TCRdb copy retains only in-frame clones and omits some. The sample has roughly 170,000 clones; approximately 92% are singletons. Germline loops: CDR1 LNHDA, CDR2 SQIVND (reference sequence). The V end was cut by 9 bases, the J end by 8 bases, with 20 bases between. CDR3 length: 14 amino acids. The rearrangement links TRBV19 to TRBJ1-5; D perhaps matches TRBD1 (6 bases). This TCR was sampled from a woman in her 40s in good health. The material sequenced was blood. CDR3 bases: TGTGCCAGCAGACCTCCAGGGGTGTTGGAGCCCCAGCATTTT. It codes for CASRPPGVLEPQHF.